This T cell receptor (beta chain) is from a study of T-cell reconstitution after alpha-beta-depleted transplantation in children. The TCRbeta library incorporated unique molecular identifiers. TCRdb re-derived calls from the PCR reads in MiXCR, one entry per CDR3 protein. The repertoire has fewer than 700,000 distinct CDR3 sequences, over 10% of them found once; the top ten carry around 2.2%. CDR1 and CDR2 from the germline V gene are DFQATT and SNEGSKA (reference sequence). The CDR3 is made up of 15 amino acids. The V segment lost 0 bases and the J segment 2 bases; nucleotides outside the gene matches: 3. The table lists this clonotype with many counts.

The receptor's source is a male patient aged 10-17 years who had a stem cell transplant for acute myeloid leukemia, so the T cells may come from the graft donor. This material consisted of PBMCs, mostly from graft donor cells, taken 360 days after TCRalphabeta/CD19-depleted stem cell transplant. The gene calls are TRBV20-1 and TRBJ2-7; TRBD2 agrees at 11 bases. CDR3 residues: CSARDGTSGTYEQYF. As DNA, the CDR3 is TGCAGTGCTAGAGATGGGACTAGCGGAACCTACGAGCAGTACTTC.